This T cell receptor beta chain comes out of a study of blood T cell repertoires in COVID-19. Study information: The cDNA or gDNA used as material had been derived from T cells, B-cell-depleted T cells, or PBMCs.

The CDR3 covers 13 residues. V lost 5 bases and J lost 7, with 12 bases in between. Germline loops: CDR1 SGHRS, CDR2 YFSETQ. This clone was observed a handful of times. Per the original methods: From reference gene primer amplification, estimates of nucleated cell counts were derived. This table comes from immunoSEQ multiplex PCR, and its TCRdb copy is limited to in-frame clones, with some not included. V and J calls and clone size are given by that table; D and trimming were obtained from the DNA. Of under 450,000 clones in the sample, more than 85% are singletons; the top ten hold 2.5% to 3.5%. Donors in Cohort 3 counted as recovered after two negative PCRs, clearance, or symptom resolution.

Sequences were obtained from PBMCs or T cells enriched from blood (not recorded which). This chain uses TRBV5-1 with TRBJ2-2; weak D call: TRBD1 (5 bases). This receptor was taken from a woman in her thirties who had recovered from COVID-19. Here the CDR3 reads CASRDSQGGELFF. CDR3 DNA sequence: TGCGCCAGCAGAGACAGCCAGGGCGGGGAGCTGTTTTTT.